Following are 29 T cell receptor beta chains from one sample sequenced in a study of regulatory T cells in long-lasting Graves disease. This sample's time point: newly diagnosed GD, antithyroid drugs for less than 3 months. PBMC-derived RNA was used for the TCR library. Investigators prepared the TCR beta libraries by applying iRepertoire HTBI primers and Arm-PCR of CDR3 regions. Via MiXCR, TCRdb re-called the multiplex PCR reads, giving one row per CDR3 protein. This table holds some 330,000 distinct CDR3 sequences, 10% to 15% found once. This sample also appeared in a second study, on T cells in Graves' hyperthyroidism and ophthalmopathy.

The sample here was peripheral blood mononuclear cells (PBMCs), taken at new diagnosis, from a patient treated with antithyroid drugs. The receptor source for this set is a woman under 30 with Graves disease.

This clonotype was seen at least ten times. The rearrangement uses TRBV6-2 or TRBV6-3 and TRBJ2-1; TRBD2 aligns across 11 bases. Losses at the gene ends were 5 bases for V and 0 bases for J; bases not matched to a gene: 15. The CDR3 is 20 amino acids. Germline loops: CDR1 MNHEY, CDR2 SVGEGT. CDR3 DNA: TGTGCCAGCAGTCACCCGTTAGCCACTAGCGGGAGTGGCTCCTACAATGAGCAGTTCTTC. Translation: CASSHPLATSGSGSYNEQFF.

The sample holds one count of this clonotype. A read error may explain this, as a much larger clone is one base away. The V call is TRBV20-1, the J call TRBJ1-2; D not resolved. This CDR3 contains 14 residues. Looked up from germline, CDR1 is DFQATT and CDR2 is SNEGSKA (reference sequence). Trimming cost V 1 base and J 7 bases, with 16 bases left between them. The chain's CDR3 is CSARAERTDCGYTF. In DNA, the CDR3 is TGCAGTGCTAGAGCTGAGAGGACGGACTGTGGCTACACCTTC.

The rearrangement joins TRBV7-2 to TRBJ2-1; TRBD2 agrees at 7 bases. J gave up 4 bases and V 3 bases, and 12 bases lay outside the gene matches. From germline, CDR1 is SGHTA and CDR2 FQGNSA. CDR3 length: 17 amino acids. CDR3 in DNA: TGTGCCAGCAGCTTCAGCGCCGGGGGGAGCCCTTACAATGAGCAGTTCTTC. It encodes CASSFSAGGSPYNEQFF.

This clonotype appeared a few times. The V call is TRBV15, the J call TRBJ2-1; D call uncertain. Germline V CDR1 and CDR2: LNHNV, YYDKDF (reference sequence). The V gene lost 6 bases and the J gene lost 0 bases, with 9 bases spanning the gap. The CDR3 is 14 amino acids. CDR3 sequence: CATRHASSYNEQFF. In DNA form, the CDR3 reads TGTGCCACCAGGCATGCAAGCTCCTACAATGAGCAGTTCTTC.

This clonotype was found many times. The rearrangement joins TRBV20-1 to TRBJ2-7; 7 bases agree with TRBD2. Unmatched junction bases numbered 18, after V lost 8 bases and J lost 2 bases. Germline loops: CDR1 DFQATT, CDR2 SNEGSKA (reference sequence). This CDR3 spans 16 amino acids. The CDR3 is CSSPRTSADVPYEQYF. CDR3 in DNA: TGCAGTTCCCCGAGAACTAGCGCCGATGTTCCCTACGAGCAGTACTTC.

This chain uses TRBV2 with TRBJ2-5; D remains unclear. There are 10 residues in the CDR3. Trimming pared 7 bases from V and 7 bases from J, leaving 7 bases between. Germline V lookup: CDR1 SNHLY, CDR2 FYNNEI. Here the CDR3 DNA reads TGTGCCAGCATTTATGGGACCCAGTACTTC. Amino acid sequence: CASIYGTQYF.

This clonotype was detected many times. The chain links TRBV10-3 to TRBJ1-2; D possibly corresponds to TRBD1 (6 bases). The CDR3 consists of 13 residues. Trimming pared 6 bases from V and 6 bases from J, leaving 14 bases between. Germline CDR1 and CDR2: ENHRY and SYGVKD. CDR3 in DNA: TGTGCCATCAGCTATACAGGGATGGATGGCTACACCTTC. Protein: CAISYTGMDGYTF.

In its sample, this clonotype was seen many times. The chain is built from TRBV20-1 and TRBJ1-2; D is possibly TRBD1 (5 bases). V was clipped by 5 bases and J by 6 bases, with 19 bases between them. Germline CDR1 and CDR2: DFQATT and SNEGSKA (reference sequence). This CDR3 contains 14 residues. CDR3 in amino acids: CSADPTGTDDGYTF. Here the CDR3 DNA reads TGCAGTGCTGACCCAACCGGGACGGACGATGGCTACACCTTC.

Ten or more counts support this clonotype. The genes are TRBV24-1 and TRBJ2-3, with 7 positions matching TRBD2. The trim removed 7 bases at V and 0 bases at J, leaving 6 bases unmatched. The germline gives CDR1 KGHDR, CDR2 SFDVKD. The CDR3 extends over 15 amino acids. The chain's CDR3 is CATSGRLGSTDTQYF. The CDR3 DNA reads as TGTGCCACCAGCGGGAGGTTAGGGAGCACAGATACGCAGTATTTT.

This clonotype was seen many times. The J gene is TRBJ1-1, the V gene TRBV20-1; D remains ambiguous. The CDR3 sequence is 11 residues long. Germline V gene sequence: CDR1 DFQATT, CDR2 SNEGSKA (reference sequence). Deletions cut 5 bases from V and 3 bases from J, with 7 bases between. The CDR3 here is CSAQEDTEAFF. The CDR3 DNA sequence: TGCAGTGCTCAAGAGGACACTGAAGCTTTCTTT.

This clonotype was recorded many times. The chain carries TRBV6-2 or TRBV6-3 and TRBJ1-1, with D unclear. The CDR3 covers 15 residues. Trimming pared 0 bases from V and 0 bases from J, leaving 8 bases between. Per the germline V gene, CDR1 is MNHEY and CDR2 is SVGEGT. CDR3 bases: TGTGCCAGCAGTTACTCTTTTGGCTTGAACACTGAAGCTTTCTTT. It translates to CASSYSFGLNTEAFF.

This clonotype was seen ten or more times. The rearrangement joins TRBV4-2 to TRBJ2-5; D is perhaps TRBD1 or TRBD2 (6 bases each). Deletions cut 0 bases from V and 5 bases from J, with 16 bases between. The germline V gene encodes CDR1 LGHNA and CDR2 YNFKEQ. The CDR3 length is 16 residues. Here the CDR3 reads CASSQDRGRTAETQYF. CDR3 DNA: TGTGCCAGCAGCCAAGATCGGGGGCGGACAGCGGAGACCCAGTACTTC.

The sample holds many counts of this clonotype. The gene calls are TRBV12-3 or TRBV12-4 and TRBJ2-2, with 8 bases identical to TRBD1. The CDR3 loop spans 18 amino acids. V was clipped by 6 bases and J by 5 bases; unmatched bases: 17. CDR3 in DNA: TGTGCCAGCAGCCAGCCCTGGGGGTACAGGGGGAGAACCGGGGAGCTGTTTTTT. Translating it yields CASSQPWGYRGRTGELFF.

This clonotype has a count of ten or more. This chain connects TRBV7-8 to TRBJ2-2; D gene unclear. Germline CDR1 SGHVS, CDR2 FQNEAQ. The ends were cut back, 2 bases at V and 4 bases at J, with 5 bases in the middle. The CDR3 consists of 13 residues. CDR3 coding DNA: TGTGCCAGCAGCTTAACGAGCACCGGGGAGCTGTTTTTT. Protein: CASSLTSTGELFF.

The rearrangement joins TRBV7-9 to TRBJ2-5; 8 bases agree with TRBD1. Trimming at V came to 5 bases and at J to 2 bases, leaving 4 bases not matched to a gene. The length of the CDR3 is 14 residues. Germline loops: CDR1 SEHNR, CDR2 FQNEAQ (reference sequence). CDR3 DNA: TGTGCCAGCAGCGTCGGGGACAGGCAAGAGACCCAGTACTTC. Amino acid sequence: CASSVGDRQETQYF.

This clonotype was recorded many times. This sequence joins TRBV7-2 and TRBJ1-4; 7 bases are a match to TRBD1. The CDR3 covers 14 residues. Germline CDR1 reads SGHTA; CDR2 reads FQGNSA. V dropped 4 bases and J dropped 7; count of bases not matched to a gene: 6. CDR3 coding DNA: TGTGCCAGCAGCTCGAGGGGGCTTACTGAAAAACTGTTTTTT. Translation gives CASSSRGLTEKLFF.

In this sample, this clonotype turned up many times. V and J are TRBV6-2 or TRBV6-3 and TRBJ2-7; 11 bases agree with TRBD1. J was trimmed by 2 bases and V by 5 bases; bases with no gene match: 17. This CDR3 contains 19 residues. Germline V gene lookup returns CDR1 MNHEY and CDR2 SVGEGT. CDR3 sequence reads: CASSKHRTGGEYYPYEQYF. CDR3 nucleotides: TGTGCCAGCAGTAAACACCGGACAGGGGGCGAATACTATCCCTACGAGCAGTACTTC.

This clonotype appeared a few times. A much larger clone differs by one base, so this may be a read error. The chain couples TRBV11-1 to TRBJ2-1; TRBD1 might be the D (6 bases). The germline V gene encodes CDR1 SGHAT and CDR2 FQDESV (reference sequence). The CDR3 has 13 amino acids. The CDR3 region has the DNA TGTGCCAGCAGCTGGGACACTCAAGAGACCCAGCACTTC. This codes for CASSWDTQETQHF.

The sample holds many counts of this clonotype. This sequence joins TRBV28 and TRBJ1-5, with D uncertain. Deletions cut 3 bases from V and 6 bases from J, with 6 bases between. Germline CDR1 is MDHEN and CDR2 is SYDVKM. CDR3 length: 12 residues. CDR3 loop: CASSFSVQPQHF. DNA of the CDR3: TGTGCCAGCAGTTTCTCCGTTCAGCCCCAGCATTTT.

This clonotype appeared a few times. The rearrangement uses TRBV6-2 or TRBV6-3 and TRBJ2-5; 8 nucleotides align to TRBD1. CDR1 MNHEY and CDR2 SVGEGT come from the germline V gene. The CDR3 runs 14 residues. With 6 bases clipped from V and 5 bases from J, the junction kept 8 bases outside the gene matches. This CDR3 reads CASSDRTGRETQYF. In DNA form, the CDR3 reads TGTGCCAGCAGCGACCGGACAGGGAGGGAGACCCAGTACTTC.

The chain recombines TRBV6-5 with TRBJ2-5, with D possibly being TRBD2 (6 bases). The V gene lost 2 bases and the J gene lost 4 bases, with 11 bases spanning the gap. The CDR3 is 14 residues long. Germline lookup yields CDR1 MNHEY and CDR2 SVGAGI. This CDR3 reads CASSYASVPETQYF. CDR3 DNA sequence: TGTGCCAGCAGTTACGCTAGCGTTCCAGAGACCCAGTACTTC.

This clonotype was picked up many times. The chain has TRBV12-3 or TRBV12-4 and TRBJ2-2; D unclear. The CDR3 consists of 14 residues. V was shortened by 7 bases and J by 1 base, with 10 bases between the two germline ends. The CDR3 DNA reads as TGTGCCAGCAAGGTGGGGATGAACACCGGGGAGCTGTTTTTT. Its protein is CASKVGMNTGELFF.

The J gene is TRBJ2-1, the V gene TRBV6-2 or TRBV6-3, with D unclear. Germline-derived CDR1 and CDR2 are MNHEY and SVGEGT. Trimming pared 0 bases from V and 7 bases from J, leaving 16 bases between. The CDR3 has 16 amino acids. In DNA, the CDR3 is TGTGCCAGCAGTTACTCGAGCGACCCCCTGTGGAATGAGCAGTTCTTC. Translation: CASSYSSDPLWNEQFF.

This clonotype appeared once. A single base separates this from a much larger clone, so it may be a read error. J is TRBJ2-2 and V is TRBV4-1; TRBD1 matches at 8 bases. The CDR3 is made up of 17 amino acids. The V gene end was trimmed by 3 bases and the J gene end by 4 bases; junction bases not matched to a gene: 10. Germline V CDR1 and CDR2: MGHRA, YSYEKL. For the CDR3, the DNA is TGCGCCAGCAGCCAGACTCACAGGGGGTTGAGCACCGGGGAGCTGTTTTTT. Its protein is CASSQTHRGLSTGELFF.

This clonotype was detected ten times or more. This sequence joins TRBV28 and TRBJ1-5; the match to TRBD1 covers 9 bases. CDR1 MDHEN and CDR2 SYDVKM come from the germline V gene. V trimming: 5 bases; J trimming: 2 bases; junction bases outside the gene matches: 4. The CDR3 loop spans 15 amino acids. The CDR3 region is CASSKQGAGNQPQHF. The DNA of the CDR3 is TGTGCCAGCAGTAAACAGGGGGCCGGCAATCAGCCCCAGCATTTT.

The table lists this clonotype with many counts. V is TRBV6-2 or TRBV6-3 and J is TRBJ1-5, with no clear D. Germline-derived CDR1 and CDR2 are MNHEY and SVGEGT. V was trimmed by 0 bases and J by 5 bases, leaving 14 bases between them. This CDR3 region has 16 residues. In DNA, the CDR3 is TGTGCCAGCAGTTACTCCCCGGGCGGAATCCATCAGCCCCAGCATTTT. Its protein product is CASSYSPGGIHQPQHF.

V gene TRBV20-1 combines with J gene TRBJ2-3; TRBD1 agrees at 7 bases. This CDR3 region has 15 residues. Trimming took 3 bases from V and 2 from J; bases not matched to a gene: 8. Per the germline V gene, CDR1 is DFQATT and CDR2 is SNEGSKA (reference sequence). Written as DNA, the CDR3 is TGCAGTGCTAGCCTACAGGGGTCATACACAGATACGCAGTATTTT. It codes for CSASLQGSYTDTQYF.

This clonotype came up many times. The rearrangement joins TRBV7-9 to TRBJ2-5, with 9 bases lining up with TRBD2. The CDR3 runs 17 residues. CDR1 is SEHNR, CDR2 FQNEAQ, per germline (reference sequence). The V segment lost 5 bases and the J segment 5 bases; nucleotides outside the gene matches: 15. As DNA, the CDR3 is TGTGCCAGCAGCCCCGCGATAGGCGGGAGGGCGACGGAGACCCAGTACTTC. It codes for CASSPAIGGRATETQYF.

This clonotype came up many times. The CDR3 spells CASSRFKDHYGYTF. As DNA, the CDR3 is TGTGCCAGCAGTCGCTTCAAGGACCACTATGGCTACACCTTC. The chain joins TRBV6-1 to TRBJ1-2, with D unclear. The V gene lost 5 bases and the J gene lost 3 bases, with 13 bases spanning the gap. CDR1 and CDR2 (germline): MNHNS, SASEGT. The CDR3 runs 14 residues.